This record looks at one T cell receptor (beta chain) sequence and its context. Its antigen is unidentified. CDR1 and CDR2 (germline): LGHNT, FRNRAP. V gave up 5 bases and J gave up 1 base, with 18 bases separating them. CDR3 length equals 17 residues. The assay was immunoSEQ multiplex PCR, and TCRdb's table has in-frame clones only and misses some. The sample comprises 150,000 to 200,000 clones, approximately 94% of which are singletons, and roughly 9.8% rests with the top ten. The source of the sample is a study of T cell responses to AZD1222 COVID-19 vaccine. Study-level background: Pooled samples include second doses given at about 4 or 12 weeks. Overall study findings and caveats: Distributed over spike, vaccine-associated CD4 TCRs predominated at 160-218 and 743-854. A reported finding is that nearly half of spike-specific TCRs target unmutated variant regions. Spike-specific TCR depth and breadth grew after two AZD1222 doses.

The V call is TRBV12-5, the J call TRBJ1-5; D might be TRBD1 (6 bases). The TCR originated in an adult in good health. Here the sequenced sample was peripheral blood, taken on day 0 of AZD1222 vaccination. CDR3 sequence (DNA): TGTGCTAGTGGTCCAAAACAGGGCTTAGGCAGCAATCAGCCCCAGCATTTT. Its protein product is CASGPKQGLGSNQPQHF.